One sample yielded the 25 T cell receptor beta chains listed below, sequenced in a study of T cell responses to AZD1222 COVID-19 vaccine. Clones were sequenced by immunoSEQ multiplex PCR, and TCRdb holds only the in-frame ones, with some missing. This table holds 130,000 or so clones, 80% to 90% found once. This sample comprised peripheral blood, obtained 28 days after the second AZD1222 dose. All receptors derive from an adult who received the AZD1222 COVID-19 vaccine.

The J gene is TRBJ2-5, the V gene TRBV5-1; the D call may be TRBD1 or TRBD2 (5 bases each). CDR1 and CDR2 (germline): SGHRS, YFSETQ. The germline V and J ends were trimmed by 0 bases and 2 bases, with 17 bases remaining between them. The CDR3 has 17 residues. Here the CDR3 reads CASSLALRGMGQETQYF. The CDR3 coding sequence is TGCGCCAGCAGCTTGGCGCTGAGGGGAATGGGACAAGAGACCCAGTACTTC. Filled out from reference TRBV5-1 and TRBJ2-5, the complete variable domain reads KAGVTQTPRYLIKTRGQQVTLSCSPISGHRSVSWYQQTPGQGLQFLFEYFSETQRNKGNFPGRFSGRQFSNSRSEMNVSTLELGDSALYLCASSLALRGMGQETQYFGPGTRLLVL.

The chain carries TRBV18 and TRBJ2-1, with TRBD1 matching 7 bases. Losses at the gene ends were 2 bases for V and 8 bases for J; bases not matched to a gene: 12. CDR1 is KGHSH, CDR2 LQKENI, per germline. The CDR3 has 16 residues. The chain's CDR3 is CASSPWENRGSDEQFF. For the CDR3, the DNA is TGTGCCAGCTCACCATGGGAGAACAGGGGATCGGATGAGCAGTTCTTC.

V and J are TRBV19 and TRBJ1-2; no clear D gene. The CDR3 totals 17 residues. CDR1 is LNHDA and CDR2 is SQIVND in the germline V gene (reference sequence). The germline V and J ends were trimmed by 7 bases and 6 bases, with 27 bases remaining between them. This CDR3 reads CASKVEFRAEKEDGYTF. The DNA of the CDR3 is TGTGCCAGTAAGGTGGAATTCCGAGCAGAGAAGGAAGATGGCTACACCTTC.

J is TRBJ2-7 and V is TRBV5-4; 9 bases are a match to TRBD1. Germline assignment: CDR1 SGHNT and CDR2 YYREEE (reference sequence). The trim removed 4 bases at V and 3 bases at J, leaving 8 bases unmatched. The CDR3 sequence is 15 residues long. The CDR3 sequence: CASSPGTGTNYEQYF. CDR3 nucleotides: TGTGCCAGCAGCCCCGGGACAGGGACGAACTACGAGCAGTACTTC.

The chain combines TRBV7-2 with TRBJ1-1; D gene unclear. Germline V lookup: CDR1 SGHTA, CDR2 FQGNSA. This CDR3 comprises 14 residues. Deletions cut 6 bases from V and 1 base from J, with 12 bases between. The CDR3 loop reads CASRARTENTEAFF. The CDR3 DNA follows: TGTGCCAGCAGAGCGAGGACCGAGAACACTGAAGCTTTCTTT.

V and J are TRBV11-2 and TRBJ1-1, with D perhaps matching TRBD1 (5 bases). The germline V and J ends were trimmed by 7 bases and 1 base, with 13 bases remaining between them. The CDR3 consists of 14 residues. Germline V gene data show CDR1 as SGHAT and CDR2 as FQNNGV. CDR3: CASNIYGGNTEAFF. The CDR3 nucleotides are TGTGCCAGCAACATTTATGGGGGGAACACTGAAGCTTTCTTT.

This clone has just one count. The CDR3 loop is CSASGASTDTQYF. CDR3 in DNA: TGCAGCGCCTCCGGGGCTAGCACAGATACGCAGTATTTT. The chain has TRBV29-1 and TRBJ2-3; D tentatively fits TRBD1 or TRBD2 (5 bases each). CDR1 SQVTM and CDR2 ANQGSEA come from the germline V gene. V was clipped by 7 bases and J by 0 bases, with 11 bases between them. This CDR3 has 13 residues.

The rearrangement uses TRBV6-4 and TRBJ2-7; D may correspond to TRBD1 or TRBD2 (5 bases each). The CDR3 length is 15 residues. V was pared by 7 bases and J by 0 bases, with 16 bases between. From germline, CDR1 is MRHNA and CDR2 SNTAGT. This CDR3 is CASTRQRVSSYEQYF. The DNA of the CDR3 is TGTGCCAGCACCAGACAGAGGGTCAGCTCCTACGAGCAGTACTTC.

The chain's CDR3 is CASSSRQGYNEQFF. The CDR3 DNA reads as TGTGCCAGCAGCTCCCGACAGGGGTACAATGAGCAGTTCTTC. The chain uses TRBV5-4 and TRBJ2-1, with 8 bases lining up with TRBD1. J was trimmed by 4 bases and V by 3 bases; bases with no gene match: 3. The germline V gene has CDR1 SGHNT and CDR2 YYREEE (reference sequence). CDR3 size: 14 residues. Full variable domain (rest looked up from reference TRBV5-4 and TRBJ2-1): ETGVTQSPTHLIKTRGQQVTLRCSSQSGHNTVSWYQQALGQGPQFIFQYYREEENGRGNFPPRFSGLQFPNYSSELNVNALELDDSALYLCASSSRQGYNEQFFGPGTRLTVL.

The chain links TRBV19 to TRBJ1-2; D is unresolved. Germline assignment: CDR1 LNHDA and CDR2 SQIVND (reference sequence). The CDR3 contains 13 residues. V lost 3 bases, J lost 4 bases, and 9 bases lay in between. The DNA of the CDR3 is TGTGCCAGTAGTATTCAGGCGACCTATGGCTACACCTTC. The encoded protein is CASSIQATYGYTF.

With regard to this clone: Other nucleotide sequences in the sample specify the same CDR3. V is TRBV7-2 and J is TRBJ1-1; tentative D call: TRBD1 (5 bases). The germline CDR1 and CDR2 sequences are SGHTA and FQGNSA. Trimming shortened V by 3 bases and J by 5 bases, and 10 bases separated the two germline ends. This CDR3 spans 13 amino acids. The CDR3 DNA sequence: TGTGCCAGCAGCTTGGGGGGAGGGACTGAAGCTTTCTTT. Amino acid sequence: CASSLGGGTEAFF.

The rearrangement links TRBV9 to TRBJ2-7; TRBD1 might be the D (5 bases). Trimming took 0 bases from V and 6 from J, leaving 19 bases between them. The CDR3 runs to 16 residues. Looked up from germline, CDR1 is SGDLS and CDR2 is YYNGEE. The CDR3 loop is CASSVGRKTVPSEQYF. The CDR3, as DNA: TGTGCCAGCAGCGTAGGTAGGAAGACAGTTCCCTCCGAGCAGTACTTC.

On this clone: Other DNA variants within this sample encode the same CDR3. The chain employs TRBV12-3 or TRBV12-4 and TRBJ1-2; maybe TRBD1 (6 bases). V lost 3 bases to trimming and J lost 4 bases, with 9 bases between them. This CDR3 contains 13 residues. The CDR3 sequence is CASSFQGTYGYTF. For the CDR3, the DNA is TGTGCCAGCAGTTTTCAGGGGACCTATGGCTACACCTTC.

This clone is a singleton in its sample. Additional DNA sequences in this sample encode the identical CDR3. This chain links TRBV29-1 with TRBJ1-1; the D is unclear. The germline CDR1 and CDR2 sequences are SQVTM and ANQGSEA. This CDR3 spans 13 amino acids. V was trimmed by 1 base and J by 0 bases, leaving 6 bases between them. The DNA for the CDR3 is TGCAGCGTTGAAGGGGTCATGAACACTGAAGCTTTCTTT. Amino acids: CSVEGVMNTEAFF.

This chain links TRBV29-1 with TRBJ1-1; no definite D call. The V and J ends lost 7 bases and 0 bases respectively, with 15 bases between them. The CDR3 has 14 residues. Germline lookup yields CDR1 SQVTM and CDR2 ANQGSEA. In nucleotides, the CDR3 is TGCAGCGCTGGGAGTGGCTACATGAACACTGAAGCTTTCTTT. It translates to CSAGSGYMNTEAFF.

The chain employs TRBV6-6 and TRBJ2-5; a weak D match, TRBD1 (5 bases). Germline lookup yields CDR1 MNHNY and CDR2 SVGAGI (reference sequence). This CDR3 has 13 residues. V was shortened by 6 bases and J by 2 bases, with 10 bases between the two germline ends. The DNA of the CDR3 is TGTGCCAGCAGGAGAGACAGTCAAGAGACCCAGTACTTC. Translating gives CASRRDSQETQYF.

The gene calls are TRBV27 and TRBJ1-6, with D maybe TRBD1 (6 bases). CDR1 is MNHEY and CDR2 is SMNVEV in the germline V gene (reference sequence). The CDR3 covers 14 residues. Trimming left V 5 bases short and J 5 bases short, with 10 bases between. The CDR3 region has the DNA TGTGCCAGCAGTCGGACAGATGATAATTCACCCCTCCACTTT. Protein sequence: CASSRTDDNSPLHF.

The chain is built from TRBV9 and TRBJ2-2, with 10 bases lining up with TRBD2. The CDR3 runs to 16 residues. Losses at the gene ends were 4 bases for V and 7 bases for J; bases not matched to a gene: 10. CDR1 and CDR2 from the germline V gene are SGDLS and YYNGEE. This CDR3 reads CASSRLAGGLDGELFF. The CDR3 DNA reads as TGTGCCAGCAGCCGCTTAGCGGGGGGCCTTGACGGGGAGCTGTTTTTT.

The chain employs TRBV29-1 and TRBJ1-2, with D possibly TRBD1 on 6 matching bases. V lost 2 bases and J 8 bases, leaving 12 bases between the germline ends. CDR3 size: 12 residues. The germline CDR1 and CDR2 sequences are SQVTM and ANQGSEA. As DNA, the CDR3 is TGCAGCGTTGAAAGTTACAGGGCGGGCTACACCTTC. Protein sequence: CSVESYRAGYTF.

CDR3 DNA: TGTGCCAGCAGTCCGACCGGACAGGGGGCGAATCAGCCCCAGCATTTT. Protein: CASSPTGQGANQPQHF. The chain joins TRBV6-2 or TRBV6-3 to TRBJ1-5; TRBD1 matches 11 bases. V was clipped by 5 bases and J by 4 bases; unmatched bases: 7. This CDR3 has 16 residues. The germline CDR1 and CDR2 sequences are MNHEY and SVGEGT.

The chain employs TRBV7-9 and TRBJ2-7; the match to TRBD2 covers 8 bases. Germline values: CDR1 SEHNR, CDR2 FQNEAQ (reference sequence). J lost 1 base, V lost 5 bases, and 4 bases had no gene match. CDR3 size: 14 residues. CDR3 sequence reads: CASSPGGASYEQYF. DNA of the CDR3: TGTGCCAGCAGCCCGGGGGGGGCTTCCTACGAGCAGTACTTC.

Only a few counts were recorded for this clone. V usage is TRBV2 and J usage is TRBJ2-7; no firm D call. Germline CDR1 and CDR2: SNHLY and FYNNEI. CDR3 length: 11 amino acids. Between the trimmed V and J ends, which lost 7 bases and 0 bases, there was a span of 4 bases. CDR3 sequence: CASTYSYEQYF. CDR3 DNA sequence: TGTGCCAGCACATACTCCTACGAGCAGTACTTC. Full variable domain (remainder filled in from reference TRBV2 and TRBJ2-7): EPEVTQTPSHQVTQMGQEVILRCVPISNHLYFYWYRQILGQKVEFLVSFYNNEISEKSEIFDDQFSVERPDGSNFTLKIRSTKLEDSAMYFCASTYSYEQYFGPGTRLTVT.

V and J are TRBV29-1 and TRBJ1-2; D is ambiguous. The germline CDR1 and CDR2 sequences are SQVTM and ANQGSEA. The CDR3 loop spans 12 amino acids. V was shortened by 6 bases and J by 2 bases, with 10 bases between the two germline ends. This CDR3 is CSVTSPNYGYTF. The CDR3, as DNA: TGCAGCGTAACATCCCCCAACTATGGCTACACCTTC.

The chain joins TRBV19 to TRBJ1-5, with D hard to call. CDR3 length: 13 residues. Trimming pared 5 bases from V and 9 bases from J, leaving 14 bases between. Per germline, CDR1 LNHDA and CDR2 SQIVND (reference sequence). This CDR3 reads CASSLSGNRPQHF. The CDR3 DNA sequence: TGTGCCAGTAGTCTTTCAGGAAATAGGCCCCAGCATTTT.

This chain links TRBV18 with TRBJ1-2, with 9 bases fitting TRBD1. This CDR3 has 16 amino acids. V lost 3 bases to trimming and J lost 4 bases; unmatched junction nucleotides: 9. Germline V CDR1 and CDR2: KGHSH, LQKENI. The CDR3 region is CASSPSPLTGGYGYTF. In DNA form, the CDR3 reads TGTGCCAGCTCACCCTCGCCTTTGACAGGGGGCTATGGCTACACCTTC.